This T cell receptor (beta chain) was captured by sequencing in a study of blood T cell repertoires in COVID-19. Overall study context: The samples span acute and convalescent COVID-19 from the United States, Italy and Spain. T cells, B-cell-depleted T cells, or PBMCs provided the cDNA or gDNA that served as material.

Using immunoSEQ multiplex PCR, the repertoire was profiled, and TCRdb retains in-frame clones only, with some absent. Altogether some 200,000 clones are present, approximately 87% being singletons, with the ten largest covering roughly 3.9%. V dropped 0 bases and J dropped 5 bases, with 10 bases sitting between them. Germline loops: CDR1 LGHNA, CDR2 YSLEER. CDR3 length: 15 residues. The gene calls are TRBV4-3 and TRBJ1-4; no firm D call. This clonotype originated in a man aged 18 to 35 with active or convalescent COVID-19. The sequenced sample consisted of peripheral blood. The CDR3 DNA follows: TGCGCCAGCAGCCAAGACGTCCATCTAAATGAAAAACTGTTTTTT. Protein product: CASSQDVHLNEKLFF.